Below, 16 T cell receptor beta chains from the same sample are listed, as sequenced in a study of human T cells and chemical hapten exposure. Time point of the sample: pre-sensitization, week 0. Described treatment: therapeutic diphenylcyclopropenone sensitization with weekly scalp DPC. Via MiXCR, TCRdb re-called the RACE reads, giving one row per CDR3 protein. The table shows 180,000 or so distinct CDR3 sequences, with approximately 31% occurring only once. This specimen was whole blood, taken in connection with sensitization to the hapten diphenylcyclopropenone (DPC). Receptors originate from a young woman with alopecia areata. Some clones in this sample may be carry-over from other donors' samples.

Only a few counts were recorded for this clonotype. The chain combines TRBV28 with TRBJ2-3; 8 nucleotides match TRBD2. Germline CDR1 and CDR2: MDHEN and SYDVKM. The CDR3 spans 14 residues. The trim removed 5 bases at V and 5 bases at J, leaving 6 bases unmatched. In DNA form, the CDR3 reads TGTGCCAGCAGTACCGGGGGGGCCTTAGATACGCAGTATTTT. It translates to CASSTGGALDTQYF.

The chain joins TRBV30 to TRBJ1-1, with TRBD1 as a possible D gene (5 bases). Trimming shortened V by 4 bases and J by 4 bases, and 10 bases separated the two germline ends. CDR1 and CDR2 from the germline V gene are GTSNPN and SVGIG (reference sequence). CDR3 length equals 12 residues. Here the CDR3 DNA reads TGTGCCTGGATCCCGGGGCGCACTGAAGCTTTCTTT. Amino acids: CAWIPGRTEAFF.

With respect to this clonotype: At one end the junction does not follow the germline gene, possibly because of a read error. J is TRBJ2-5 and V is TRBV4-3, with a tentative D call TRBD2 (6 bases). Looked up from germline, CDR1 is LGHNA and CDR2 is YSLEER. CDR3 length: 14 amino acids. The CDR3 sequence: CASSQAGSSETQHF. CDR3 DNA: TGCGCCAGCAGCCAAGCCGGGAGTAGTGAGACCCAGCACTTC.

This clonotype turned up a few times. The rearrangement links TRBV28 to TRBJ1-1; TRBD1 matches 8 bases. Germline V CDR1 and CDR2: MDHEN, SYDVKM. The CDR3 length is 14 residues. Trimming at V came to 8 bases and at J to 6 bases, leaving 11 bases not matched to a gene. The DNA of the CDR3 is TGTGCCAGCCTAGTCGGACAGGGTACCCCTGAAGCTTTCTTT. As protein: CASLVGQGTPEAFF.

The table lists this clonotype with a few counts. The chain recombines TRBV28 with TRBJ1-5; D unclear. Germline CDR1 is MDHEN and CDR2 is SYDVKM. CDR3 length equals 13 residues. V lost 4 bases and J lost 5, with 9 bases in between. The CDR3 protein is CASSSGSHQPQHF. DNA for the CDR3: TGTGCCAGCAGTTCGGGGTCTCATCAGCCCCAGCATTTT.

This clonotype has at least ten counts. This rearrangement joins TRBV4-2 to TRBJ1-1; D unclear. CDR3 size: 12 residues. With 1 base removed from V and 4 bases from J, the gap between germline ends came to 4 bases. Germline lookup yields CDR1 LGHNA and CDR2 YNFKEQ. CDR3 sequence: CASSQVPTEAFF. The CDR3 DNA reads TGTGCCAGCAGCCAAGTACCCACTGAAGCTTTCTTT.

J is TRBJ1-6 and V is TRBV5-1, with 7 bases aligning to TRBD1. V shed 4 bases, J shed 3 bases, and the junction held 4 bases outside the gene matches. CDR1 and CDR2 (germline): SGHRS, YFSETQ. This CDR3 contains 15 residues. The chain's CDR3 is CASSMGQNYNSPLHF. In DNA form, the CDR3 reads TGCGCCAGCAGCATGGGACAGAACTATAATTCACCCCTCCACTTT.

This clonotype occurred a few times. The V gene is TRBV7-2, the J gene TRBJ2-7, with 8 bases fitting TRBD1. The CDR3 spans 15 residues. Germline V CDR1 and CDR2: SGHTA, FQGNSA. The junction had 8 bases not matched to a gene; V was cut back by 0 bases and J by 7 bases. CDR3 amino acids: CASSLAGTGPPEQYF. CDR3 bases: TGTGCCAGCAGCTTAGCCGGGACAGGACCCCCGGAGCAGTACTTC.

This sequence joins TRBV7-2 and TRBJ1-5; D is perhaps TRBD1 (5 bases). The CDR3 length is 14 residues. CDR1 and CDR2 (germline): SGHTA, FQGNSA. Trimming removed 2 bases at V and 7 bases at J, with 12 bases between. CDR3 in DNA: TGTGCCAGCAGCTTATGGGGCATCGGACAGCCCCAGCATTTT. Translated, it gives CASSLWGIGQPQHF.

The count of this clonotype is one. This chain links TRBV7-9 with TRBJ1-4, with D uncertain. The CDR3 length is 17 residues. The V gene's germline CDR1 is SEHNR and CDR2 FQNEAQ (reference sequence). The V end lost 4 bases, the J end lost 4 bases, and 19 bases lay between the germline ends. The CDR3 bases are TGTGCCAGCAGCTCACCGCCCGGGATTCGGGTTAATGAAAAACTGTTTTTT. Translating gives CASSSPPGIRVNEKLFF.

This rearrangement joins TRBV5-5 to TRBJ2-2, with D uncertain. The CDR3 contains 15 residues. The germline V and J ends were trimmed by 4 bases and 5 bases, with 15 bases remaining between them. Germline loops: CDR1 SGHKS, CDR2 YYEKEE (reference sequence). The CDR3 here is CASSPGSGFTGELFF. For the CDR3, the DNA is TGTGCCAGCAGCCCCGGAAGTGGCTTTACCGGGGAGCTGTTTTTT.

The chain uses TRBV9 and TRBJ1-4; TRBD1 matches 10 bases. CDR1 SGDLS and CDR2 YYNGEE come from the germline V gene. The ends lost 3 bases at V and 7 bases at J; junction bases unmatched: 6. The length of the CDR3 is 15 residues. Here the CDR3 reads CASSAQTGGLEKLFF. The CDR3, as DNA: TGTGCCAGCAGCGCCCAGACAGGGGGCCTTGAAAAACTGTTTTTT.

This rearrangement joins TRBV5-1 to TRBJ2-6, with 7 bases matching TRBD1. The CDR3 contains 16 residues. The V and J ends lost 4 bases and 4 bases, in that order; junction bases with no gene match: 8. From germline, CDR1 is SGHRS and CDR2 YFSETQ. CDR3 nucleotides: TGCGCCAGCAGCCATCGGACAGGTGGAGGGGCCAACGTCCTGACTTTC. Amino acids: CASSHRTGGGANVLTF.

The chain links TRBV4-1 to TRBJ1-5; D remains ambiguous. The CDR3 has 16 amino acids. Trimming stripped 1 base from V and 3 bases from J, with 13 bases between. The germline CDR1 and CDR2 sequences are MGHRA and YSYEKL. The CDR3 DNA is TGCGCCAGCAGCCAAGTAGGGTTGGACTACAATCAGCCCCAGCATTTT. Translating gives CASSQVGLDYNQPQHF.

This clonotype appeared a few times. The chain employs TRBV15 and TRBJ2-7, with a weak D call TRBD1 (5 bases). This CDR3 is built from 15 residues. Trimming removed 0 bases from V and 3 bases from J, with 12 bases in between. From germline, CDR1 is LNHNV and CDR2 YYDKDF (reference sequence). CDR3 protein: CATSRDGKGDYEQYF. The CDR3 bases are TGTGCCACCAGCAGAGATGGGAAAGGGGACTACGAGCAGTACTTC.

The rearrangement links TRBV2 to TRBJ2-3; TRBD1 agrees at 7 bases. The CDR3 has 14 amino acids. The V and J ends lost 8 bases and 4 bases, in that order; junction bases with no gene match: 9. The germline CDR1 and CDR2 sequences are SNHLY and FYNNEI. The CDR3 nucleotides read TGTGCCAGCTGCGAGACAGGGATCGCAGATACGCAGTATTTT. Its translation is CASCETGIADTQYF.